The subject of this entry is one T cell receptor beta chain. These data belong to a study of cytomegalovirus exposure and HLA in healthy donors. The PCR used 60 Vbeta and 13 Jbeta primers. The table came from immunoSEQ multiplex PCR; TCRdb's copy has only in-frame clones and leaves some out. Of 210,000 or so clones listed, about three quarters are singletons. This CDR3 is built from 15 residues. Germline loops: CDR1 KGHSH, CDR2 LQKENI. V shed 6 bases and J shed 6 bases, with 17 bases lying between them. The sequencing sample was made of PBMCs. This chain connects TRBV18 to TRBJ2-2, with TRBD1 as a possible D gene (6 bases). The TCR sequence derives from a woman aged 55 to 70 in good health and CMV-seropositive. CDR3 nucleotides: TGTGCCAGCTCTCGCAACAGGGAAATGGCCGGGGAGCTGTTTTTT. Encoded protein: CASSRNREMAGELFF.